Below, 22 T cell receptor beta chains from the same sample are listed, as sequenced in a study of blood T cell repertoires in COVID-19. Repertoires were generated with immunoSEQ multiplex PCR, while TCRdb's copy carries only in-frame clones and drops some. The sample holds approximately 82,000 clones, around four fifths seen once. Sequencing input: peripheral blood. These receptors were collected from a woman in her 70s with active or convalescent COVID-19.

The chain uses TRBV7-8 and TRBJ2-7, with D possibly TRBD2 on 6 matching bases. V dropped 4 bases and J dropped 2 bases, with 15 bases sitting between them. The CDR3 spans 15 residues. In germline, CDR1 is SGHVS, CDR2 FQNEAQ. For the CDR3, the DNA is TGTGCCAGCAGCTCCGGGGGTGGGGGTACCTACGAGCAGTACTTC. This sequence encodes CASSSGGGGTYEQYF.

The chain uses TRBV7-2 and TRBJ1-5, with 10 bases identical to TRBD1. Germline V CDR1 and CDR2: SGHTA, FQGNSA. CDR3 length: 14 residues. V trimming: 5 bases; J trimming: 12 bases; junction bases outside the gene matches: 10. CDR3 amino acids: CASSQGTGELLQHF. The CDR3 nucleotides read TGTGCCAGCAGCCAAGGGACAGGGGAACTTCTCCAGCATTTT.

This chain connects TRBV7-9 to TRBJ2-3, with D uncertain. The germline V gene has CDR1 SEHNR and CDR2 FQNEAQ (reference sequence). This CDR3 has 13 amino acids. The V gene lost 3 bases and the J gene lost 0 bases, with 4 bases spanning the gap. The CDR3, as DNA: TGTGCCAGCAGCTTCAGTAGCACAGATACGCAGTATTTT. Protein sequence: CASSFSSTDTQYF.

The CDR3 reads CASSPGTSGGATDTQYF. The CDR3 bases are TGTGCCAGCTCACCAGGGACTAGCGGGGGCGCCACAGATACGCAGTATTTT. This sequence joins TRBV18 and TRBJ2-3, with 14 bases that match TRBD2. Germline trimming cut 2 bases from V and 2 bases from J; bases unmatched to any gene: 3. This CDR3 contains 17 residues. The V gene's germline CDR1 is KGHSH and CDR2 LQKENI.

The chain employs TRBV28 and TRBJ1-5, with D unresolved. V shed 3 bases and J shed 0 bases, with 3 bases lying between them. The CDR3 has 13 residues. Germline-derived CDR1 and CDR2 are MDHEN and SYDVKM. In nucleotides, the CDR3 is TGTGCCAGCAGTTTCCATAGCAATCAGCCCCAGCATTTT. Residues: CASSFHSNQPQHF.

The J gene is TRBJ2-1, the V gene TRBV29-1; 8 nucleotides line up with TRBD2. Germline CDR1 and CDR2: SQVTM and ANQGSEA. There are 12 residues in the CDR3. The ends lost 8 bases at V and 8 bases at J; junction bases unmatched: 8. Here the CDR3 DNA reads TGCAGCACCTCGGGGGGGCCTCATGAGCAGTTCTTC. Its translation: CSTSGGPHEQFF.

The V and J genes are TRBV3-1 (or the pseudogene TRBV3-2) and TRBJ2-1; 9 bases map to TRBD2. Per germline, CDR1 LGHDT and CDR2 YNNKEL (reference sequence). V was pared by 1 base and J by 0 bases, with 13 bases of the junction left unmatched. This CDR3 contains 20 residues. The CDR3 is CASSQAVSLAGGTSYNEQFF. DNA for the CDR3: TGTGCCAGCAGCCAAGCCGTTTCACTAGCGGGCGGAACCTCCTACAATGAGCAGTTCTTC.

This chain links TRBV5-8 with TRBJ1-2; 7 bases align to TRBD1. This CDR3 has 16 amino acids. V was clipped by 4 bases and J by 1 base; unmatched bases: 10. Germline CDR1 SGHTS, CDR2 YDEGEE. The DNA for the CDR3 is TGTGCCAGCAGCCCGTTGGGACAGCTCGATAACTATGGCTACACCTTC. This sequence encodes CASSPLGQLDNYGYTF.

This chain uses TRBV9 with TRBJ1-1, with no clear D. Trimming stripped 4 bases from V and 8 bases from J, with 24 bases between. The CDR3 runs to 16 residues. CDR1 SGDLS and CDR2 YYNGEE come from the germline V gene. DNA of the CDR3: TGTGCCAGCAGCCCCCTGGGAGCCCACGGTAAATTAGAAGCTTTCTTT. Amino acid sequence: CASSPLGAHGKLEAFF.

In DNA form, the CDR3 reads TGTGCCAGTAGTACCCACAGGGACATTGGGGCCAACGTCCTGACTTTC. Translated, it gives CASSTHRDIGANVLTF. V usage is TRBV19 and J usage is TRBJ2-6; D may be TRBD1 (6 bases). The CDR3 has 16 amino acids. CDR1 is LNHDA and CDR2 is SQIVND in the germline V gene (reference sequence). Trimming shortened V by 4 bases and J by 3 bases, and 13 bases separated the two germline ends.

The V and J genes are TRBV3-1 (or the pseudogene TRBV3-2) and TRBJ1-3; 9 positions match TRBD1. The trim removed 4 bases at V and 4 bases at J, leaving 5 bases unmatched. CDR1 and CDR2 from the germline V gene are LGHDT and YNNKEL (reference sequence). CDR3 length equals 15 residues. CDR3 coding DNA: TGTGCCAGCAGCCCGACAGGGGGAAGGGGAAACACCATATATTTT. This encodes CASSPTGGRGNTIYF.

This rearrangement joins TRBV4-1 to TRBJ1-1; D is undetermined. Trimming stripped 5 bases from V and 4 bases from J, with 17 bases between. CDR1 and CDR2 (germline): MGHRA, YSYEKL. The CDR3 spans 15 residues. This chain's CDR3 is CASSFDSSGGTEAFF. The CDR3 DNA reads TGCGCCAGCAGCTTCGACTCATCAGGAGGCACTGAAGCTTTCTTT.

Here the CDR3 reads CASSARGSSYNEQFF. CDR3 bases: TGTGCCAGCAGCGCACGCGGGAGCTCCTACAATGAGCAGTTCTTC. The rearrangement joins TRBV9 to TRBJ2-1; 7 bases are a match to TRBD2. Germline values: CDR1 SGDLS, CDR2 YYNGEE. V shed 3 bases, J shed 0 bases, and the junction held 3 bases outside the gene matches. The CDR3 runs 15 residues.

The chain carries TRBV4-1 and TRBJ2-2; 7 nucleotides line up with TRBD2. V was pared by 0 bases and J by 9 bases, with 10 bases of the junction left unmatched. CDR1 MGHRA and CDR2 YSYEKL come from the germline V gene. There are 16 residues in the CDR3. The CDR3 protein is CASSQERREIGWELFF. The CDR3 coding sequence is TGCGCCAGCAGCCAAGAGAGGCGGGAGATAGGGTGGGAGCTGTTTTTT.

This chain connects TRBV5-1 to TRBJ1-2; D is possibly TRBD1 (6 bases). V lost 4 bases and J 2 bases, leaving 18 bases between the germline ends. The V gene's germline CDR1 is SGHRS and CDR2 YFSETQ. The CDR3 consists of 16 residues. CDR3 region: CASSLNTGQRNYGYTF. CDR3 DNA sequence: TGCGCCAGCAGCCTAAATACTGGACAGAGGAACTATGGCTACACCTTC.

In nucleotides, the CDR3 is TGTGCCAGCAGCGAGGACAGGGAAGAGACCCAGTACTTC. Residues: CASSEDREETQYF. The rearrangement joins TRBV9 to TRBJ2-5, with 8 bases that match TRBD1. J was trimmed by 3 bases and V by 3 bases; bases with no gene match: 1. Per germline, CDR1 SGDLS and CDR2 YYNGEE. This CDR3 is 13 amino acids long. The full variable domain, rest sourced from reference TRBV9 and TRBJ2-5, is DSGVTQTPKHLITATGQRVTLRCSPRSGDLSVYWYQQSLDQGLQFLIQYYNGEERAKGNILERFSAQQFPDLHSELNLSSLELGDSALYFCASSEDREETQYFGPGTRLLVL.

V is TRBV6-5 and J is TRBJ2-2; perhaps TRBD1 as D (6 bases). Per germline, CDR1 MNHEY and CDR2 SVGAGI. The CDR3 runs to 14 residues. V was shortened by 8 bases and J by 1 base, with 11 bases between the two germline ends. DNA for the CDR3: TGTGCCAGCCATACAGGGAGGAACACCGGGGAGCTGTTTTTT. It translates to CASHTGRNTGELFF.

V gene TRBV28 combines with J gene TRBJ2-1; 9 nucleotides align to TRBD1. V lost 5 bases, J lost 2 bases, and 4 bases stayed unmatched. CDR3 length: 15 residues. Germline V gene data show CDR1 as MDHEN and CDR2 as SYDVKM. CDR3 bases: TGTGCCAGCAGTCCTCGGACAGGGGCCTACAATGAGCAGTTCTTC. Translation gives CASSPRTGAYNEQFF.

The chain carries TRBV7-6 and TRBJ1-2, with 9 bases lining up with TRBD1. Germline CDR1 SGHVS, CDR2 FNYEAQ. Unmatched junction bases numbered 5, after V lost 4 bases and J lost 8 bases. The length of the CDR3 is 13 residues. In DNA form, the CDR3 reads TGTGCCAGCAGCTCCCGACAGGGGGTAGGCTACACCTTC. This gives the protein CASSSRQGVGYTF.

The chain combines TRBV2 with TRBJ2-7, with D perhaps matching TRBD1 (6 bases). The CDR3 runs 14 residues. Trimming shortened V by 5 bases and J by 3 bases, and 14 bases separated the two germline ends. Germline CDR1 SNHLY, CDR2 FYNNEI. CDR3 coding DNA: TGTGCCAGCAGTTTAGCGTGGGGGCACTACGAGCAGTACTTC. As protein: CASSLAWGHYEQYF.

This clone has a single count. This chain joins TRBV6-6 and TRBJ2-5; TRBD2 agrees at 10 bases. Germline values: CDR1 MNHNY, CDR2 SVGAGI (reference sequence). V lost 7 bases to trimming and J lost 1 base; unmatched junction nucleotides: 3. This CDR3 is 14 amino acids long. The CDR3 DNA reads TGTGCCAGCAACCAGCGGGGGGGCCAAGAGACCCAGTACTTC. Translated: CASNQRGGQETQYF.

The rearrangement links TRBV10-3 to TRBJ1-2; TRBD1 matches 7 bases. Germline V CDR1 and CDR2: ENHRY, SYGVKD. CDR3 length: 13 residues. V dropped 0 bases and J dropped 7; count of bases not matched to a gene: 2. CDR3 residues: CAISESSGGGYTF. The CDR3 bases are TGTGCCATCAGTGAGTCGTCAGGGGGTGGCTACACCTTC.